The clone carrying this T cell receptor beta chain was recorded at least ten times. Its specificity is not known. The data originate from a study of T cells in Graves' hyperthyroidism and ophthalmopathy. CDR3 length equals 15 residues. J was trimmed by 5 bases and V by 3 bases; bases with no gene match: 4. The V gene's germline CDR1 is SGHAT and CDR2 FQNNGV. Broader study findings: From stable hyperthyroidism, ophthalmopathy was set apart by a 13 V-J model.

Amplified regions were TCR beta CDR3 sequences from RNA transcripts. Using the HTBI primer set, a first-round RT-PCR was run on the TCR CDR3. TCRdb reprocessed the multiplex PCR reads via MiXCR and lists one record per CDR3 protein. Altogether about 500,000 distinct CDR3 sequences are present, around 17% being singletons, with the ten largest covering more than 15%. Participants, patients aged 18 to 65, had newly diagnosed hyperthyroidism with a duration under 2 months. Lactation, pregnancy, other autoimmune disease or uncontrolled infection led to exclusion of patients. The clonotype comes from a woman younger than 30 with Graves' hyperthyroidism. The rearrangement uses TRBV11-2 and TRBJ2-5, with 12 nucleotides matching TRBD2. The sequencing sample was made of blood. The CDR3 region is CASSFGLAGRETQYF. The CDR3 DNA is TGTGCCAGCAGCTTCGGACTAGCGGGAAGGGAGACCCAGTACTTC.